The clone carrying this TCR beta chain appeared once. What it recognizes is unknown. This sample was taken from a study of cytomegalovirus exposure and HLA in healthy donors. Study-wide findings and caveats: Later examination showed HLA-associated TCR beta chains had greater clonal expansion than equally common others.

Looked up from germline, CDR1 is SGHRS and CDR2 is YFSETQ. The CDR3 is 13 residues long. Trimming left V 1 base short and J 9 bases short, with 11 bases between. The PCR ran on 60 Vbeta and 13 Jbeta primers. Method: immunoSEQ multiplex PCR; TCRdb's copy keeps in-frame clones and lacks some. The data contain about 230,000 clones, 78% of them singletons. This sequence was found in a boy between 10 and 17 years old in good health and CMV-seronegative. The V call is TRBV5-1, the J call TRBJ2-1; D is perhaps TRBD2 (5 bases). Sequenced: PBMCs. The CDR3 nucleotides read TGCGCCAGCAGCTTGCAACTAGAGGCTGAGCAGTTCTTC. It encodes CASSLQLEAEQFF.